These 28 T cell receptor beta chains were sequenced from one sample in a study of blood T cell repertoires in COVID-19. Sequencing used immunoSEQ multiplex PCR; TCRdb keeps in-frame clones, though not all of them. Of around 260,000 clones listed, about 88% are singletons. The sample comprised peripheral blood. Receptor source: a man aged 18 to 29 with active or convalescent COVID-19.

The CDR3 here is CASGRTGDGYEKLFF. The CDR3 region has the DNA TGTGCCAGCGGACGGACAGGGGATGGGTATGAAAAACTGTTTTTT. The chain combines TRBV7-2 with TRBJ1-4, with 9 bases aligning to TRBD1. The CDR3 covers 15 residues. Germline V lookup: CDR1 SGHTA, CDR2 FQGNSA. V dropped 8 bases and J dropped 6; count of bases not matched to a gene: 10. Complete variable domain (other parts from reference TRBV7-2 and TRBJ1-4): GAGVSQSPSNKVTEKGKDVELRCDPISGHTALYWYRQSLGQGLEFLIYFQGNSAPDKSGLPSDRFSAERTGGSVSTLTIQRTQQEDSAVYLCASGRTGDGYEKLFFGSGTQLSVL.

The V and J genes are TRBV12-3 or TRBV12-4 and TRBJ1-1, with D possibly being TRBD1 (5 bases). The CDR3 has 12 residues. Between the trimmed V and J ends, which lost 6 bases and 2 bases, there was a span of 7 bases. CDR3 in DNA: TGTGCCAGCAGACAGGTCAACACTGAAGCTTTCTTT. This sequence encodes CASRQVNTEAFF.

CDR3 sequence reads: CASSLVQGYEQYF. The CDR3 DNA is TGTGCCAGCAGCTTAGTACAGGGGTACGAGCAGTACTTC. The V and J genes are TRBV5-6 and TRBJ2-7; 7 nucleotides match TRBD1. The CDR3 totals 13 residues. Per germline, CDR1 SGHDT and CDR2 YYEEEE. Trimming removed 2 bases from V and 4 bases from J; junction bases left unmatched: 3.

This chain links TRBV6-6 with TRBJ2-7; a possible D gene is TRBD1 (5 bases). V lost 5 bases to trimming and J lost 6 bases, with 14 bases between them. The germline CDR1 and CDR2 sequences are MNHNY and SVGAGI (reference sequence). This CDR3 contains 13 residues. CDR3 sequence (DNA): TGTGCCAGCAGTAAACGACAGACCCTCGAGCAGTACTTC. This translates into CASSKRQTLEQYF.

The chain links TRBV5-4 to TRBJ1-1, with D hard to call. The ends were cut back, 3 bases at V and 0 bases at J, with 15 bases in the middle. Germline V gene lookup returns CDR1 SGHNT and CDR2 YYREEE (reference sequence). The CDR3 loop spans 16 amino acids. The CDR3 DNA is TGTGCCAGCAGCTCCCCAGGACGGACTATGAACACTGAAGCTTTCTTT. It is translated as CASSSPGRTMNTEAFF.

This clone was seen a single time. The V and J genes are TRBV2 and TRBJ2-6; possibly TRBD1 for D (6 bases). Deletions cut 6 bases from V and 4 bases from J, with 13 bases between. The CDR3 extends over 15 amino acids. CDR1 and CDR2 from the germline V gene are SNHLY and FYNNEI. CDR3 nucleotides: TGTGCCAGCAGGCCCACAGGGTCCGGGGCCAACGTCCTGACTTTC. Protein product: CASRPTGSGANVLTF. The variable domain in full, with the rest retrieved from reference TRBV2 and TRBJ2-6, is EPEVTQTPSHQVTQMGQEVILRCVPISNHLYFYWYRQILGQKVEFLVSFYNNEISEKSEIFDDQFSVERPDGSNFTLKIRSTKLEDSAMYFCASRPTGSGANVLTFGAGSRLTVL.

This chain links TRBV7-8 with TRBJ2-7; D remains ambiguous. Germline V gene lookup returns CDR1 SGHVS and CDR2 FQNEAQ. Trimming took 2 bases from V and 0 from J, leaving 8 bases between them. This CDR3 is 14 amino acids long. The CDR3 region has the DNA TGTGCCAGCAGCTTATCTCCAGACTCCTACGAGCAGTACTTC. Its translation is CASSLSPDSYEQYF. Full variable domain (missing parts from reference TRBV7-8 and TRBJ2-7): GAGVSQSPRYKVAKRGQDVALRCDPISGHVSLFWYQQALGQGPEFLTYFQNEAQLDKSGLPSDRFFAERPEGSVSTLKIQRTQQEDSAVYLCASSLSPDSYEQYFGPGTRLTVT.

This chain uses TRBV30 with TRBJ2-3; 7 nucleotides match TRBD1. The CDR3 loop spans 13 amino acids. Looked up from germline, CDR1 is GTSNPN and CDR2 is SVGIG (reference sequence). The V and J ends lost 4 bases and 1 base, in that order; junction bases with no gene match: 2. The CDR3 DNA reads as TGTGCCTGGACCGGGACAGGCACAGATACGCAGTATTTT. It translates to CAWTGTGTDTQYF.

The chain uses TRBV21-1 and TRBJ1-5; the table's TRBD1 call for D was not verified on the DNA. TRBV21-1 is a pseudogene segment. CDR3 length: 16 amino acids. CDR3 region: CASKDRGPVVDQPQHF. Here the CDR3 DNA reads TGTGCCAGCAAGGACAGGGGGCCCGTAGTTGATCAGCCCCAGCATTTT.

The rearrangement links TRBV6-5 to TRBJ2-7; 7 bases line up with TRBD1. V lost 8 bases and J lost 4; bases outside the gene matches: 14. CDR1 is MNHEY and CDR2 is SVGAGI in the germline V gene. This CDR3 has 15 amino acids. The CDR3 loop is CASSPRGQSSYEQYF. CDR3 nucleotide sequence: TGTGCCAGCTCCCCTAGGGGACAGTCTTCATACGAGCAGTACTTC.

V usage is TRBV5-1 and J usage is TRBJ2-3; 8 bases map to TRBD2. The CDR3 runs to 16 residues. Germline CDR1 SGHRS, CDR2 YFSETQ. The J segment lost 6 bases and the V segment lost 3 bases, leaving 12 bases of the junction unmatched. CDR3 nucleotides: TGCGCCAGCAGCTCGCTTGGCGGGGGGCCCCGGGATACGCAGTATTTT. This codes for CASSSLGGGPRDTQYF. Together with reference TRBV5-1 and TRBJ2-3, the CDR3 gives the full variable domain: KAGVTQTPRYLIKTRGQQVTLSCSPISGHRSVSWYQQTPGQGLQFLFEYFSETQRNKGNFPGRFSGRQFSNSRSEMNVSTLELGDSALYLCASSSLGGGPRDTQYFGPGTRLTVL.

This rearrangement joins TRBV13 to TRBJ2-5, with D unresolved. Germline CDR1 is PRHDT and CDR2 is FYEKMQ (reference sequence). Trimming pared 1 base from V and 6 bases from J, leaving 9 bases between. This CDR3 has 13 residues. The CDR3 spells CASSLVRFQTQYF. Written as DNA, the CDR3 is TGTGCCAGCAGCTTAGTGCGGTTCCAGACCCAGTACTTC.

In this sample, this clone turned up once. V and J are TRBV7-9 and TRBJ2-1, with 7 bases identical to TRBD2. The CDR3 runs 17 residues. The V gene end was trimmed by 0 bases and the J gene end by 1 base; junction bases not matched to a gene: 6. Germline-derived CDR1 and CDR2 are SEHNR and FQNEAQ (reference sequence). The CDR3 loop is CASSLAPRGGSYNEQFF. The CDR3 bases are TGTGCCAGCAGCTTAGCCCCCCGCGGGGGATCCTACAATGAGCAGTTCTTC.

V and J are TRBV29-1 and TRBJ1-5; D not certain. V was pared by 6 bases and J by 4 bases, with 13 bases between. CDR3 length equals 13 residues. Germline CDR1 SQVTM, CDR2 ANQGSEA. The CDR3 region has the DNA TGCAGCGTAGCTGAGGCGCTAAATCAGCCCCAGCATTTT. Amino acid sequence: CSVAEALNQPQHF. The full variable domain, with the rest looked up from reference TRBV29-1 and TRBJ1-5, is SAVISQKPSRDICQRGTSLTIQCQVDSQVTMMFWYRQQPGQSLTLIATANQGSEATYESGFVIDKFPISRPNLTFSTLTVSNMSPEDSSIYLCSVAEALNQPQHFGDGTRLSIL.

The V gene is TRBV19, the J gene TRBJ2-1, with 7 bases fitting TRBD1. The CDR3 runs 12 residues. Germline CDR1 and CDR2: LNHDA and SQIVND (reference sequence). J lost 8 bases, V lost 8 bases, and 6 bases had no gene match. CDR3 sequence (DNA): TGTGCCAGTGTATCAGGGGGAGATGAGCAGTTCTTC. It codes for CASVSGGDEQFF.

J is TRBJ2-5 and V is TRBV30; D ambiguous. The germline V and J ends were trimmed by 2 bases and 2 bases, with 9 bases remaining between them. Germline V lookup: CDR1 GTSNPN, CDR2 SVGIG (reference sequence). This CDR3 is 13 amino acids long. In DNA, the CDR3 is TGTGCCTGGAGTCGACTGATACAAGAGACCCAGTACTTC. Translating it yields CAWSRLIQETQYF.

J is TRBJ2-3 and V is TRBV6-5, with 8 bases fitting TRBD1. CDR3 length equals 12 residues. The ends lost 6 bases at V and 9 bases at J; junction bases unmatched: 5. Germline CDR1 MNHEY, CDR2 SVGAGI. The CDR3 is CASRVDRGTQYF. CDR3 sequence (DNA): TGTGCCAGCAGGGTTGACAGGGGAACGCAGTATTTT.

The chain uses TRBV5-4 and TRBJ2-5; D gene uncertain. The CDR3 covers 13 residues. The V gene's germline CDR1 is SGHNT and CDR2 YYREEE (reference sequence). Trimming left V 0 bases short and J 3 bases short, with 6 bases between. CDR3 residues: CASSLAPEETQYF. DNA of the CDR3: TGTGCCAGCAGCTTGGCCCCTGAAGAGACCCAGTACTTC.

The V gene is TRBV4-2, the J gene TRBJ1-2, with unresolved D. The germline V gene encodes CDR1 LGHNA and CDR2 YNFKEQ. V was pared by 1 base and J by 2 bases, with 14 bases between. The CDR3 has 16 residues. The CDR3: CASSQGSAGQNYGYTF. In DNA, the CDR3 is TGTGCCAGCAGCCAAGGGTCGGCGGGCCAGAACTATGGCTACACCTTC.

The V gene is TRBV11-3, the J gene TRBJ2-1; possibly TRBD1 for D (6 bases). CDR1 and CDR2 from the germline V gene are SGHNT and YENEEA. The V gene lost 5 bases and the J gene lost 8 bases, with 13 bases spanning the gap. CDR3 length equals 13 residues. The CDR3 sequence is CASSPRGGHEQFF. Written as DNA, the CDR3 is TGTGCCAGCAGCCCCAGAGGGGGTCATGAGCAGTTCTTC.

This chain uses TRBV4-2 with TRBJ1-2; 10 bases match TRBD1. This CDR3 contains 17 residues. The trim removed 0 bases at V and 8 bases at J, leaving 12 bases unmatched. Per germline, CDR1 LGHNA and CDR2 YNFKEQ. The CDR3 sequence is CASSQERSGTGAGGYTF. The CDR3 DNA sequence: TGTGCCAGCAGCCAAGAGAGAAGTGGGACAGGGGCAGGGGGCTACACCTTC.

This chain connects TRBV6-1 to TRBJ2-1; 9 nucleotides agree with TRBD2. After removal of 0 bases from V and 9 bases from J, the junction contained 9 bases not matched to a gene. In germline, CDR1 is MNHNS, CDR2 SASEGT. This CDR3 contains 16 residues. The CDR3 protein is CASSEAIAGALGEQFF. CDR3 nucleotide sequence: TGTGCCAGCAGTGAAGCGATAGCGGGAGCCTTAGGTGAGCAGTTCTTC.

As for this clone: Distinct nucleotide sequences in the sample also encode this CDR3. The chain couples TRBV7-2 to TRBJ2-3; D ambiguous. Germline CDR1 and CDR2: SGHTA and FQGNSA. CDR3 length: 11 residues. Trimming removed 5 bases from V and 6 bases from J, with 6 bases in between. CDR3 region: CASSTRDTQYF. The DNA for the CDR3 is TGTGCCAGCAGCACTCGGGATACGCAGTATTTT. Filled out from reference TRBV7-2 and TRBJ2-3, the complete variable domain reads GAGVSQSPSNKVTEKGKDVELRCDPISGHTALYWYRQSLGQGLEFLIYFQGNSAPDKSGLPSDRFSAERTGGSVSTLTIQRTQQEDSAVYLCASSTRDTQYFGPGTRLTVL.

The chain recombines TRBV9 with TRBJ1-2; no reliable D call. Germline loops: CDR1 SGDLS, CDR2 YYNGEE. Trimming stripped 0 bases from V and 2 bases from J, with 11 bases between. This CDR3 is built from 15 residues. DNA of the CDR3: TGTGCCAGCAGCGTAGGGCAACAAAAAAACTATGGCTACACCTTC. It codes for CASSVGQQKNYGYTF.

The V and J genes are TRBV5-5 and TRBJ2-1; 11 bases are a match to TRBD2. The CDR3 consists of 16 residues. Trimming took 2 bases from V and 3 from J; bases not matched to a gene: 4. CDR1 SGHKS and CDR2 YYEKEE come from the germline V gene (reference sequence). CDR3 residues: CASSFTSGGYYNEQFF. CDR3 nucleotides: TGTGCCAGCAGCTTCACTAGCGGGGGTTACTACAATGAGCAGTTCTTC. Full variable domain (rest looked up from reference TRBV5-5 and TRBJ2-1): DAGVTQSPTHLIKTRGQQVTLRCSPISGHKSVSWYQQVLGQGPQFIFQYYEKEERGRGNFPDRFSARQFPNYSSELNVNALLLGDSALYLCASSFTSGGYYNEQFFGPGTRLTVL.

The gene calls are TRBV28 and TRBJ2-2; perhaps TRBD2 as D (6 bases). The CDR3 runs 12 residues. Germline CDR1 and CDR2: MDHEN and SYDVKM. The V and J ends lost 10 bases and 4 bases respectively, with 10 bases between them. The CDR3, as DNA: TGTGCCACCGGGGGAGGCACCGGGGAGCTGTTTTTT. This translates into CATGGGTGELFF.

The chain uses TRBV11-3 and TRBJ2-7; the D gene is possibly TRBD1 (6 bases). The V and J ends lost 5 bases and 0 bases respectively, with 11 bases between them. CDR3 length equals 14 residues. The germline V gene has CDR1 SGHNT and CDR2 YENEEA. The CDR3 DNA follows: TGTGCCAGCAGCCCGGACAGAGCCTCCTACGAGCAGTACTTC. It encodes CASSPDRASYEQYF.

The chain couples TRBV11-2 to TRBJ1-3, with 9 bases that match TRBD1. CDR1 and CDR2 (germline): SGHAT, FQNNGV. Trimming cost V 6 bases and J 0 bases; bases outside gene matches: 6. The CDR3 is 16 amino acids. The DNA for the CDR3 is TGTGCCAGCAGACGCGGGGGACAGGGCTCTGGAAACACCATATATTTT. Its protein is CASRRGGQGSGNTIYF.